This T cell receptor (beta chain) was sequenced during a study of CD8+CD57+ T cells in acquired aplastic anemia. Overall study: Mean yield of DNA from sorted CD4+ and CD8+ cells was 3 to 3.5 ug. CD4+ reads averaged roughly 10 million in healthy donors.

Broader study findings: Comparison of patients with controls identified about 30 shared CD8+ CDR3 sequences. Researchers reported that CD8+ Simpson's diversity was not significantly different in patients versus controls.

Ten or more counts support this clonotype. The antigen is unknown. The CDR3 is 16 amino acids. Trimming at V came to 1 base and at J to 3 bases, leaving 6 bases not matched to a gene. Germline CDR1 reads SGHTA; CDR2 reads FQGNSA. Researchers used genomic DNA as the template to profile TCR beta VDJ and CDR3. One entry per CDR3 protein, called by TCRdb with MiXCR from the reads. The profile covers about 110,000 distinct CDR3 sequences, with around 49% appearing a single time and under 35% taken by the ten largest. The rearrangement joins TRBV7-2 to TRBJ1-5; 7 nucleotides line up with TRBD1. The sequencing sample was made of sorted CD4+, CD8+, or CD8+CD57+ T cells (not recorded which) from PBMCs. This sequence originates from a human donor in good health, serving as a control. CDR3 DNA: TGTGCCAGCAGCTTAGAAGGGACAGAATACAATCAGCCCCAGCATTTT. This gives the protein CASSLEGTEYNQPQHF.